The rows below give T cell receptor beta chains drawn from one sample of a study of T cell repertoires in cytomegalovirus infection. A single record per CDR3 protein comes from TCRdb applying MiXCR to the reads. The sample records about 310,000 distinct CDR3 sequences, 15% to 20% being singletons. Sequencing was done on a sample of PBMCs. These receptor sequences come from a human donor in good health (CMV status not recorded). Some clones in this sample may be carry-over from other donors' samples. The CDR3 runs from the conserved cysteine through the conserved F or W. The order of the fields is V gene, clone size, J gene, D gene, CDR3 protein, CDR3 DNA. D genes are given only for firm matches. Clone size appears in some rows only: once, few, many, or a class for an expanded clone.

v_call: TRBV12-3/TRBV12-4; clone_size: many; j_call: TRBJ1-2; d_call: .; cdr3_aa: CASSLGTADTYGYTF; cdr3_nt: TGTGCCAGCAGTTTGGGCACAGCGGATACCTATGGCTACACCTTC
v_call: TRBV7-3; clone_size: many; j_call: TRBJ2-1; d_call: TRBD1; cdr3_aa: CASSPDRTLQFF; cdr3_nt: TGTGCCAGCAGCCCGGACAGGACTTTGCAGTTCTTC
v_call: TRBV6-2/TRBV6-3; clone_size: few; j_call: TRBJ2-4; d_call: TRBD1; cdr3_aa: CASSGTGGVNSRFNIQYF; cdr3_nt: TGTGCCAGCAGCGGGACAGGGGGCGTTAATTCGAGGTTCAACATTCAGTACTTC
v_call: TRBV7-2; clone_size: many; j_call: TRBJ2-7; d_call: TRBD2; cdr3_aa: CASSLGWGGFYEQYF; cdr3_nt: TGTGCCAGCAGCTTAGGGTGGGGGGGTTTCTACGAGCAGTACTTC
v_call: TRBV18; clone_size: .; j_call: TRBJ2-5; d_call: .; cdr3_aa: CASSPIGGSQETQYF; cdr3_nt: TGTGCCAGCTCACCGATAGGGGGATCCCAAGAGACCCAGTACTTC
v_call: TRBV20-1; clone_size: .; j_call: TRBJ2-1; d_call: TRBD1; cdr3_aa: CSATAGGRNNEQFF; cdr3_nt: TGCAGCGCAACAGCAGGGGGACGAAACAATGAGCAGTTCTTC
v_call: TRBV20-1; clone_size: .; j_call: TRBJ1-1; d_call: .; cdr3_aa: CSARRGRSTEAFF; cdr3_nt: TGCAGTGCGAGGCGGGGAAGGAGCACTGAAGCTTTCTTT
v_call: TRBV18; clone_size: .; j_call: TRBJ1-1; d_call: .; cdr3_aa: CASSPPRQSLMNTEAFF; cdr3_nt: TGTGCCAGCTCACCACCAAGGCAGAGCCTGATGAACACTGAAGCTTTCTTT
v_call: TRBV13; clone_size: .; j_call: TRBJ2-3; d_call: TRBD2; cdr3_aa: CASSKTSGETDTQYF; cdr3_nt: TGTGCCAGCAGCAAAACTAGCGGGGAGACAGATACGCAGTATTTT
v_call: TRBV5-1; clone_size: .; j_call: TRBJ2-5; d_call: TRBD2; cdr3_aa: CASSGLAGSGQETQYF; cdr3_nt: TGCGCCAGCAGCGGTTTAGCGGGATCCGGCCAAGAGACCCAGTACTTC
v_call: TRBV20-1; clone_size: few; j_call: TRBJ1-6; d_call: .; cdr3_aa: CSASDRSYNSPLHF; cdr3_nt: TGCAGTGCCTCCGACAGGTCCTATAATTCACCCCTCCACTTT
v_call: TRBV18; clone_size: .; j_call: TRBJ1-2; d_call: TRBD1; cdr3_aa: CASSPETGGASPYGYTF; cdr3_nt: TGTGCCAGCTCACCGGAGACAGGGGGCGCGTCCCCCTATGGCTACACCTTC
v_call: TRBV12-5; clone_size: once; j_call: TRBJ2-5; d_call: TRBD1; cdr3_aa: CASGLDPGQGLTGF; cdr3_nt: TGTGCTAGTGGTTTGGATCCGGGACAGGGGTTAACCGGGTTC
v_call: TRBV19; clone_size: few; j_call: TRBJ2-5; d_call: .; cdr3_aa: CASSLEGAGQETQYF; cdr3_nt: TGTGCCAGTAGTCTTGAGGGCGCTGGACAAGAGACCCAGTACTTC
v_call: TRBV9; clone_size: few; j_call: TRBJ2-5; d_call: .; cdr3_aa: CASSVEAIPPQETQYF; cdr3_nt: TGTGCCAGCAGCGTAGAGGCGATACCTCCCCAAGAGACCCAGTACTTC
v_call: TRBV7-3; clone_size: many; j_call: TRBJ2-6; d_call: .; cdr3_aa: CASSLRGSGANVLTF; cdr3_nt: TGTGCCAGCAGCTTAAGAGGCTCTGGGGCCAACGTCCTGACTTTC
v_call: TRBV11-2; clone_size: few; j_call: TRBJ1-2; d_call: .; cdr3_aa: CASSLAGKTNYGYTF; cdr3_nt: TGTGCCAGCAGCTTGGCAGGGAAGACTAACTATGGCTACACCTTC
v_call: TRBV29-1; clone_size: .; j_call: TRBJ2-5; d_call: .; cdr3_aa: CSATRNQETQYF; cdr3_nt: TGCAGCGCCACCCGGAACCAAGAGACCCAGTACTTC
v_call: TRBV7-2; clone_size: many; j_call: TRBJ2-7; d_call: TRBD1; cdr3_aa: CASSQRQGWQYF; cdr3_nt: TGTGCCAGCAGCCAGAGACAGGGATGGCAGTACTTC
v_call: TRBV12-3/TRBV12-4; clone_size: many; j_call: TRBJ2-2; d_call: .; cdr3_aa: CASSFMNTGELFF; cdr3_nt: TGTGCCAGCAGTTTTATGAACACCGGGGAGCTGTTTTTT
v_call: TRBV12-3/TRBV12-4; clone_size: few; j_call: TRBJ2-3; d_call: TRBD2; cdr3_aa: CASSRGLGKTDTQYF; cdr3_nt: TGTGCCAGCAGTAGGGGACTAGGCAAAACAGATACGCAGTATTTT
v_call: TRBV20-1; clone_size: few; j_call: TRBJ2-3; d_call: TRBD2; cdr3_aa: CSARLAGGPSTQYF; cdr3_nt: TGCAGTGCTAGGCTAGCGGGGGGGCCCAGTACGCAGTATTTT
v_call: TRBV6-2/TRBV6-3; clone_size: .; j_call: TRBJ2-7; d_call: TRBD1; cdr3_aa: CASSYLATGPSYEQYF; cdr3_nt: TGTGCCAGCAGTTACCTGGCGACAGGGCCCTCCTACGAGCAGTACTTC
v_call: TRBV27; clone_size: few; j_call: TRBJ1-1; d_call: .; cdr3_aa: CASSLSMTGNTEAFF; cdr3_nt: TGTGCCAGCAGTTTATCGATGACAGGGAACACTGAAGCTTTCTTT
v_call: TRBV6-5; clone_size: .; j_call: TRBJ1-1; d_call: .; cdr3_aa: CASSYSGLAEGRPEAFF; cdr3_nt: TGTGCCAGCAGTTACTCGGGTCTGGCAGAAGGGAGGCCTGAAGCTTTCTTT
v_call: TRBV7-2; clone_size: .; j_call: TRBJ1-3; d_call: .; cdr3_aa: CASSLAGALSGNTIYF; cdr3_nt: TGTGCCAGCAGCTTAGCAGGGGCACTCTCTGGAAACACCATATATTTT
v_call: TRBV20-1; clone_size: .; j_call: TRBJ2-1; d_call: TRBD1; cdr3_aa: CSARGQALLYNEQFF; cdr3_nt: TGCAGTGCTAGGGGACAGGCCCTCCTATACAATGAGCAGTTCTTC
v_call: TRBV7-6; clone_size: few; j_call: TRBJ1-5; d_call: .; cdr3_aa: CASSFDTDNQPQHF; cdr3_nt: TGTGCCAGCAGCTTCGACACCGACAATCAGCCCCAGCATTTT
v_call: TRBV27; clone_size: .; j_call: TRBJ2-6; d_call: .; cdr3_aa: CASSSIINSGANVLTF; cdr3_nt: TGTGCCAGCAGTTCCATCATAAACTCTGGGGCCAACGTCCTGACTTTC
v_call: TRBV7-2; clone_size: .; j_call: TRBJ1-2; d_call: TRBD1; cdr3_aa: CASSATGYGYTF; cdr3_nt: TGTGCCAGCAGCGCGACAGGGTATGGCTACACCTTC
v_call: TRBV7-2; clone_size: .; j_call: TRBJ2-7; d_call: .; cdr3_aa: CASSRTLYVQYF; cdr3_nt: TGTGCCAGCAGCCGGACCCTATACGTGCAGTACTTC
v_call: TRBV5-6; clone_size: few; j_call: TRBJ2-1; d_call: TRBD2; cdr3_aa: CASSLLGSGGWNEQFF; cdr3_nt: TGTGCCAGCAGCCTGCTTGGCAGCGGGGGGTGGAATGAGCAGTTCTTC
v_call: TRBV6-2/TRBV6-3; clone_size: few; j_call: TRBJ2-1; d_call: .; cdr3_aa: CASSYHAGPIYNEQFF; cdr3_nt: TGTGCCAGCAGTTACCACGCCGGGCCGATCTACAATGAGCAGTTCTTC
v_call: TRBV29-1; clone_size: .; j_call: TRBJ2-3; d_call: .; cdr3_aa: CSVGGSGTDTQYF; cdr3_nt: TGCAGCGTTGGTGGGTCTGGCACAGATACGCAGTATTTT
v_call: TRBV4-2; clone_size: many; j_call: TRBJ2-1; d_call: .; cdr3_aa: CASSQDGLISYNEQFF; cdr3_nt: TGTGCCAGCAGCCAAGATGGGCTCATCTCCTACAATGAGCAGTTCTTC
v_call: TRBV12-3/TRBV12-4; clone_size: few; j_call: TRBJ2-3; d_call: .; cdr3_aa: CASSSLLGHSDTQYF; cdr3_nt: TGTGCCAGCAGTTCCCTTTTGGGACATTCAGATACGCAGTATTTT
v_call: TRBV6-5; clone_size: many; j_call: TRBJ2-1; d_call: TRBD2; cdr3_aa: CASSYERGSSYNEQFF; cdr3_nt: TGTGCCAGCAGTTACGAACGCGGGAGCTCCTACAATGAGCAGTTCTTC
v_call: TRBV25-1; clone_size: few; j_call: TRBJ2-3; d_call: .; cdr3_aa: CASSESRTGSGTDTQYF; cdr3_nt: TGTGCCAGCAGTGAATCCAGGACGGGGAGTGGCACAGATACGCAGTATTTT
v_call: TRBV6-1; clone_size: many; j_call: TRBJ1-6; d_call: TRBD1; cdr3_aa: CASSSDRAPNSPLHF; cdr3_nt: TGTGCCAGCAGTTCGGACAGGGCTCCTAATTCACCCCTCCACTTT
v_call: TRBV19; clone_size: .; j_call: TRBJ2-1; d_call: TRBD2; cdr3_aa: CASSIRAGGPGFYNEQIF; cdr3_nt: TGTGCCAGTAGTATAAGAGCGGGGGGGCCCGGATTCTACAATGAGCAGATCTTC
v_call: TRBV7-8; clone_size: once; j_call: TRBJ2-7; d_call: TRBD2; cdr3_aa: CASNQTAGTSYEQYF; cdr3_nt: TGTGCTAGCAACCAGACTGCAGGGACTAGCTACGAGCAGTACTTC
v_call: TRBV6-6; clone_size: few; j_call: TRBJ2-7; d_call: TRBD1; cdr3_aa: CASGQGVEYF; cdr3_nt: TGTGCCAGCGGACAGGGGGTTGAGTACTTC
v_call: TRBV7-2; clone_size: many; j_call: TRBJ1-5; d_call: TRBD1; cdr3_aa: CASSPDREWYQPQHF; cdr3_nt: TGTGCCAGCAGCCCGGACAGGGAGTGGTATCAGCCCCAGCATTTT
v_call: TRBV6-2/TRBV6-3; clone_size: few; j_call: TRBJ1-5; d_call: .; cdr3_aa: CASSYRPQGPNQPQHF; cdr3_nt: TGTGCCAGCAGTTACAGACCACAGGGTCCCAATCAGCCCCAGCATTTT
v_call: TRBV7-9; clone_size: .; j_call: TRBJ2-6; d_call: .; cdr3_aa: CATPIIGGANVLTF; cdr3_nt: TGTGCCACCCCCATCATAGGTGGGGCCAACGTCCTGACTTTC
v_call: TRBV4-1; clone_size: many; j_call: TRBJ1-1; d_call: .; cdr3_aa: CASSHGGRGTEAFF; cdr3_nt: TGCGCCAGCAGCCACGGAGGGCGGGGCACTGAAGCTTTCTTT
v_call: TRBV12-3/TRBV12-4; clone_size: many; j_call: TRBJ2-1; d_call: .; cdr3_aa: CASSPQNMANNNEQFF; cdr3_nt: TGTGCCAGCAGCCCACAGAATATGGCTAACAACAATGAGCAGTTCTTC
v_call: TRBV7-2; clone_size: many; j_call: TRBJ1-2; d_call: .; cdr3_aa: CASSLGGTNYGYTF; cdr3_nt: TGTGCCAGCAGCTTAGGTGGTACTAACTATGGCTACACCTTC
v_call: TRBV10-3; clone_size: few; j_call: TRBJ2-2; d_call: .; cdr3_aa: CAISDGSGPNTGELFF; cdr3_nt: TGTGCCATCAGTGACGGATCGGGACCGAACACCGGGGAGCTGTTTTTT
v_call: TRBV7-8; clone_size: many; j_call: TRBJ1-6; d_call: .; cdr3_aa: CASSDKDDRPYNSPLHF; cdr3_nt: TGTGCCAGCAGCGACAAGGATGACAGGCCCTATAATTCACCCCTCCACTTT
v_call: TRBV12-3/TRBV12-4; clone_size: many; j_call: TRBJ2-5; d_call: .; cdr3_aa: CASTPTGLQETQYF; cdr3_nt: TGTGCCAGCACCCCGACAGGCTTGCAAGAGACCCAGTACTTC
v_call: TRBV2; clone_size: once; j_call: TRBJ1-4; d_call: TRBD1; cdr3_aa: CASRWTGAAEKLFF; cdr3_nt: TGTGCCAGCAGATGGACAGGGGCCGCAGAAAAACTGTTTTTT
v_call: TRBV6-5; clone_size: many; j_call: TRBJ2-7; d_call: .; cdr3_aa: CASSYGDRFSYEQYF; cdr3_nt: TGTGCCAGCAGTTACGGCGACAGGTTCTCCTACGAGCAGTACTTC